The table lists the clone carrying this T cell receptor beta chain with many counts. Its antigen remains unidentified. This entry is derived from a study of regulatory T cells in long-lasting Graves disease. Study-wide results and limits: New patients shared 950 to 1,000 public clonotypes, fewer than the approximately 2,500 shared by persistent patients.

The trim removed 2 bases at V and 0 bases at J, leaving 2 bases unmatched. The CDR3 is made up of 14 amino acids. Germline lookup yields CDR1 GTSNPN and CDR2 SVGIG (reference sequence). Regarding time point: newly diagnosed GD, antithyroid drugs for less than 3 months. The TCR library was made from RNA extracted from PBMCs. HTBI primers from iRepertoire and Arm-PCR of CDR3 regions yielded the TCR beta libraries. TCRdb re-derived calls from the multiplex PCR reads in MiXCR, one entry per CDR3 protein. The table includes about 610,000 distinct CDR3 sequences, roughly a sixth detected once. These data are also associated with another study on T cells in Graves' hyperthyroidism and ophthalmopathy. That investigation notes: A set of HTBI primers served as the primers for a first-round RT-PCR of the TCR CDR3.

The receptor was isolated from a man in his late teens or twenties with Graves disease. The chain employs TRBV30 and TRBJ2-7; 9 bases are shared with TRBD2. The sequences come from peripheral blood mononuclear cells (PBMCs), collected at new diagnosis, from a patient treated with antithyroid drugs. CDR3 sequence reads: CAWSLTSGSYEQYF. CDR3 bases: TGTGCCTGGAGTTTGACTAGCGGCTCCTACGAGCAGTACTTC.